This TCR beta chain is from a study of PD-1 blockade in classical Hodgkin lymphoma. Method: immunoSEQ multiplex PCR; TCRdb's copy keeps in-frame clones and lacks some. The sample lists about 16,000 clones, around four fifths seen once, with 1% in the top ten. As for this clone: What it binds is not known.

All trial patients relapsed after autologous stem cell transplantation. CD4+ T cells were purified from thawed PBMCs by negative selection. In germline, CDR1 is SGHRS, CDR2 YFSETQ. Trimming took off 0 bases at V and 4 bases at J, with 11 bases between the two ends. CDR3 length: 14 amino acids. Notes on the study in general: By C4D1, CD4+ diversity increased significantly, especially in complete responders.

The chain recombines TRBV5-1 with TRBJ2-7; tentatively, D is TRBD1 or TRBD2 (5 bases each). This clonotype originated in a human donor with classical Hodgkin lymphoma. The sample in question was CD4+ T cells from blood, obtained at baseline. Written as DNA, the CDR3 is TGCGCCAGCAGCTTGGAACAGGAGGAGTACGAGCAGTACTTC. Its translation: CASSLEQEEYEQYF.